What follows is one T cell receptor beta chain and its context. This clonotype came up once. The antigen it binds to is not known. No base-level quality is on record; no much larger clone is a single base apart. A single read counts as weak evidence. This record comes from a study of CD8+CD57+ T cells in acquired aplastic anemia (dated by TCRdb to the late 2010s). Background on the whole study: DNA extracted from sorted CD4+ and CD8+ cells had a mean of around 3 ug, with a range of roughly 0.17 to 30 ug. An average of around 10 million reads for CD4+ cells and approximately 11 million reads for CD8+ cells was obtained from healthy donor samples. Beyond this particular receptor, the publication reports: CD8+ Simpson's diversity did not differ significantly between patients and healthy controls (P=0.060). Twenty-nine CD8+ CDR3 sequences were shared between patients and controls but appeared highly expressed in patients and within their immunodominant clones.

Profiling of TCR beta VDJ combinations and CDR3 sequences used genomic DNA as the template. An Illumina HiSeq 2000 was used for TCR repertoire sequencing. In the authors' own workflow: Repertoire assessment relied on Simpson's diversity index, CDR3 size and DJ length profiles, and TRBV/TRBJ rearrangement plots. The most abundant DNA sequence in the deep sequencing data was defined as the immunodominant clone. CDR3 amino acid sequences were screened for sharing across subjects and compared with published repertoires and the VDJdb database. The raw public reads went through TCRdb reprocessing: fastp at Q25, MiXCR clone calling, in-frame beta chains kept. Each CDR3 protein appears once, grouped with its most common genes and DNA. None of the V and J calls come from the authors' own analysis; TCRdb made them. The table for this sample lists 100,000 to 150,000 distinct CDR3 sequences; about 46% of them were counted only once. Roughly 2.7% of the sample belongs to the ten largest clones.

Via the germline V gene, CDR1 is KGHDR and CDR2 SFDVKD. The CDR3 runs 13 amino acids, cysteine and phenylalanine included. CDR3 DNA is the only sequence kept; it has 39 bases, read in frame from the first base. V ends up 9 bases short and J 3 bases short, with an unmatched junction base count of 7. The study deep-sequenced TCR repertoires of sorted CD4+ and CD8+ blood T cells from severe aplastic anemia patients and healthy subjects. Ficoll-Paque density gradient centrifugation was used to isolate peripheral blood mononuclear cells. Before DNA extraction, CD4+ and CD8+ T cells were sorted by FACS or by magnetic beads.

Here the chain combines TRBV24-1 and TRBJ2-7, with 7 bases matching TRBD1. This receptor was identified in a human donor in good health, serving as a control. Specimen: sorted CD4+, CD8+, or CD8+CD57+ T cells (not recorded which) from PBMCs. The CDR3 reads as follows: CATDRAGLYEQYF. The sequenced DNA: TGTGCCACCGACAGGGCTGGCCTCTACGAGCAGTACTTC.